This is a list of T cell receptor beta chains from one sample in a study of shared clonotypes between healthy human individuals. Libraries were prepared by immunoSEQ multiplex PCR; TCRdb keeps only in-frame clonotypes and omits some of them. The table lists 550,000 to 800,000 clones, roughly 88% of them singletons, with 34% in the top ten. The sequencing input was memory CD8+ T cells from PBMCs. These receptors were collected from a man aged 18 to 29 in good health. Some clones in this sample may be carry-over from other donors' samples. The CDR3 runs from the conserved cysteine through the conserved F or W. D genes are given only for firm matches. The listing skips clone size in some rows; elsewhere it reads once, few, many or a size class.

clone_size: once; cdr3_length: 18; v_call: TRBV13; d_call: TRBD1; j_call: TRBJ1-2; cdr3_aa: CASSPDRGRSFGNYGYTF; cdr3_nt: TGTGCCAGCAGCCCCGACAGGGGGCGCTCATTTGGTAACTATGGCTACACCTTC
clone_size: once; cdr3_length: 15; v_call: TRBV30; d_call: -; j_call: TRBJ1-2; cdr3_aa: CAWADLSLRGYGYTF; cdr3_nt: TGTGCCTGGGCCGACCTAAGCCTAAGGGGCTATGGCTACACCTTC
clone_size: -; cdr3_length: 17; v_call: TRBV2; d_call: TRBD1; j_call: TRBJ2-7; cdr3_aa: CASNIPQGAYPSGEQYF; cdr3_nt: TGTGCCAGCAACATCCCCCAGGGGGCCTACCCCTCGGGCGAGCAGTACTTC
clone_size: -; cdr3_length: 15; v_call: TRBV9; d_call: -; j_call: TRBJ2-7; cdr3_aa: CASSVSGAGWDEQYF; cdr3_nt: TGTGCCAGCAGCGTCTCAGGGGCAGGGTGGGACGAGCAGTACTTC
clone_size: -; cdr3_length: 14; v_call: TRBV19; d_call: TRBD2; j_call: TRBJ2-1; cdr3_aa: CASSFSGETYEQFF; cdr3_nt: TGTGCCAGTAGCTTTAGCGGGGAGACCTATGAGCAGTTCTTC
clone_size: -; cdr3_length: 17; v_call: TRBV7-2; d_call: -; j_call: TRBJ2-7; cdr3_aa: CASSLLAGYGSSYEQYF; cdr3_nt: TGTGCCAGCAGCTTACTAGCAGGGTACGGGAGCTCCTACGAGCAGTACTTC
clone_size: -; cdr3_length: 15; v_call: TRBV27; d_call: -; j_call: TRBJ2-7; cdr3_aa: CASSLYPPPWYEQYF; cdr3_nt: TGTGCCAGCAGTTTATACCCACCACCATGGTACGAGCAGTACTTC
clone_size: -; cdr3_length: 13; v_call: TRBV5-1; d_call: -; j_call: TRBJ2-7; cdr3_aa: CASRPGSSYEQYF; cdr3_nt: TGCGCCAGCAGACCGGGGAGCTCCTACGAGCAGTACTTC
clone_size: -; cdr3_length: 19; v_call: TRBV14; d_call: TRBD2; j_call: TRBJ2-1; cdr3_aa: CASSQGWRGLREAWNEQFF; cdr3_nt: TGTGCCAGCAGCCAAGGGTGGCGGGGACTCCGGGAGGCTTGGAATGAGCAGTTCTTC
clone_size: -; cdr3_length: 14; v_call: TRBV10-3; d_call: TRBD1; j_call: TRBJ2-1; cdr3_aa: CAIKDRGGYNEQFF; cdr3_nt: TGTGCCATCAAGGACAGGGGGGGCTACAATGAGCAGTTCTTC
clone_size: -; cdr3_length: 18; v_call: TRBV28; d_call: TRBD1; j_call: TRBJ1-5; cdr3_aa: CASSSDRVGAQYNQPQHF; cdr3_nt: TGTGCCAGCAGCTCGGACAGGGTAGGTGCCCAGTACAATCAGCCCCAGCATTTT
clone_size: once; cdr3_length: 15; v_call: TRBV6-6; d_call: -; j_call: TRBJ2-1; cdr3_aa: CASRQYRATYNEQFF; cdr3_nt: TGTGCCAGCAGGCAATACAGGGCTACTTACAATGAGCAGTTCTTC
clone_size: -; cdr3_length: 15; v_call: TRBV7-9; d_call: -; j_call: TRBJ2-7; cdr3_aa: CASSSRRDGAYEQYF; cdr3_nt: TGTGCCAGCAGCTCCCGGAGGGACGGAGCCTACGAGCAGTACTTC
clone_size: -; cdr3_length: 17; v_call: TRBV4-2; d_call: TRBD2; j_call: TRBJ2-5; cdr3_aa: CASSQPTSGSLAETQYF; cdr3_nt: TGTGCCAGCAGCCAACCGACTAGCGGGAGTTTAGCAGAGACCCAGTACTTC